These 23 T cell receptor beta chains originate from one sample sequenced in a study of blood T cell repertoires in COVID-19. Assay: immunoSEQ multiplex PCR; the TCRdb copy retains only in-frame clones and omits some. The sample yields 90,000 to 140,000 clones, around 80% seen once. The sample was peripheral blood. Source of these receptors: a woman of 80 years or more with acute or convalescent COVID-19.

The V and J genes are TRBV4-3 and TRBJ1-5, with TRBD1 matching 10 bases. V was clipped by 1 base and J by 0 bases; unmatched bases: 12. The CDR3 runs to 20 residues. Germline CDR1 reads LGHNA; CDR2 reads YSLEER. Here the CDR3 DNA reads TGCGCCAGCAGCCAAGTCCTCTCCGGGACAGGGGAATATAGCAATCAGCCCCAGCATTTT. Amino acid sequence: CASSQVLSGTGEYSNQPQHF.

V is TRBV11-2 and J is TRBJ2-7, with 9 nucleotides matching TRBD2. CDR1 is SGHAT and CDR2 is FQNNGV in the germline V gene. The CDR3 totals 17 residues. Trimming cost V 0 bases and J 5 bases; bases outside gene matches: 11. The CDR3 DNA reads TGTGCCAGCAGCTTAGATGGGGGAGGCGGGAGGGCCCACGAGCAGTACTTC. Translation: CASSLDGGGGRAHEQYF. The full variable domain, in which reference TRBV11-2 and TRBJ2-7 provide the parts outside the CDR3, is EAGVAQSPRYKIIEKRQSVAFWCNPISGHATLYWYQQILGQGPKLLIQFQNNGVVDDSQLPKDRFSAERLKGVDSTLKIQPAKLEDSAVYLCASSLDGGGGRAHEQYFGPGTRLTVT.

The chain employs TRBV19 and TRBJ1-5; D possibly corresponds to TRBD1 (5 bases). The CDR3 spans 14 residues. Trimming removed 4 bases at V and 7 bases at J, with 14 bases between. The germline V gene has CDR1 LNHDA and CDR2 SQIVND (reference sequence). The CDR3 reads CASSTGRWGQPQHF. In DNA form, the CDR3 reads TGTGCCAGTAGTACAGGGCGGTGGGGACAGCCCCAGCATTTT.

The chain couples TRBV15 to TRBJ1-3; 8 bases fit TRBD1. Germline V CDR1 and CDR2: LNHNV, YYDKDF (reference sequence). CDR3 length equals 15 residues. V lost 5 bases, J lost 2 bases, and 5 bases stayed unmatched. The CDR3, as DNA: TGTGCCACCAGCTTACGGACAGGGACTGGAAACACCATATATTTT. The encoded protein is CATSLRTGTGNTIYF. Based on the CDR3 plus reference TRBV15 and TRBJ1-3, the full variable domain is DAMVIQNPRYQVTQFGKPVTLSCSQTLNHNVMYWYQQKSSQAPKLLFHYYDKDFNNEADTPDNFQSRRPNTSFCFLDIRSPGLGDTAMYLCATSLRTGTGNTIYFGEGSWLTVV.

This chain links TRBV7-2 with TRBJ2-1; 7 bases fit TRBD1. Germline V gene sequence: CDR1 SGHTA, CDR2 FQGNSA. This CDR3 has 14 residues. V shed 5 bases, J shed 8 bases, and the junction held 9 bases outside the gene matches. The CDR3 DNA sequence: TGTGCCAGCAGCCTAAGGGACAGCGGACATGAGCAGTTCTTC. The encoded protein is CASSLRDSGHEQFF.

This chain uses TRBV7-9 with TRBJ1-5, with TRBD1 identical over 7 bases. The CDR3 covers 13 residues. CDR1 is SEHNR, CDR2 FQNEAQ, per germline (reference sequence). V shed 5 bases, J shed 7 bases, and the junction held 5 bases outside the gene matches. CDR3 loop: CASSIDREQPQHF. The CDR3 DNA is TGTGCCAGCAGCATCGACAGGGAACAGCCCCAGCATTTT.

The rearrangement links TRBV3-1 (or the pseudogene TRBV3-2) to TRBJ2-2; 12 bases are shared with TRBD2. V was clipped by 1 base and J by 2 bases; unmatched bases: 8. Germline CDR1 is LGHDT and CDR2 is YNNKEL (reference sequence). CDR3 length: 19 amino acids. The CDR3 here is CASSQALAGGPSNTGELFF. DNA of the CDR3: TGTGCCAGCAGCCAAGCACTAGCGGGAGGCCCCTCTAACACCGGGGAGCTGTTTTTT.

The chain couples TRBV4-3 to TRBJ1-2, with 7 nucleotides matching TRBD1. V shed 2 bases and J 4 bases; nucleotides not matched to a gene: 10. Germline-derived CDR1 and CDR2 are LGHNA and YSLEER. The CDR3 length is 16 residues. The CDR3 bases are TGCGCCAGCAGCCAAACCGGGACAGCTGGCCGCTATGGCTACACCTTC. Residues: CASSQTGTAGRYGYTF.

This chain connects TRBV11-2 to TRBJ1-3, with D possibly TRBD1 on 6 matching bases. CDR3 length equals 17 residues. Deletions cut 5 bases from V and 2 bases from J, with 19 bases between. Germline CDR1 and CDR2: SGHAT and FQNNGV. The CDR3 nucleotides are TGTGCCAGCAGCCCCTACAGGGTCTGGGGGACTGGAAACACCATATATTTT. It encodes CASSPYRVWGTGNTIYF.

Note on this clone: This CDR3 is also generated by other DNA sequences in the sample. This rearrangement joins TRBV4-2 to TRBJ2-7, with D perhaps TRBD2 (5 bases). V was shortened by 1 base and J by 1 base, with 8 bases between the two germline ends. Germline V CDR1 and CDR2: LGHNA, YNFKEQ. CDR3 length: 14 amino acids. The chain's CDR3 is CASSQGLASYEQYF. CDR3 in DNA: TGTGCCAGCAGCCAAGGGCTAGCTTCCTACGAGCAGTACTTC.

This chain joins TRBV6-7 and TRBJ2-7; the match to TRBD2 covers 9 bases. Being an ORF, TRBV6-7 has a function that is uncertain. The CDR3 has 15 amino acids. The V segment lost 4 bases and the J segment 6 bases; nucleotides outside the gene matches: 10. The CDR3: CASSSLREAGGEQYF. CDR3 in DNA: TGTGCCAGCAGTTCCCTCCGAGAAGCGGGGGGCGAGCAGTACTTC.

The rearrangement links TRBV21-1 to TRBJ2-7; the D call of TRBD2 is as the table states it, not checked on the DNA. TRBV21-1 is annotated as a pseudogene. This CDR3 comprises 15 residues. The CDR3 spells CASSRTSGSSYEQYF. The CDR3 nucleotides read TGTGCCAGCAGCCGGACTAGCGGGAGCTCCTACGAGCAGTACTTC.

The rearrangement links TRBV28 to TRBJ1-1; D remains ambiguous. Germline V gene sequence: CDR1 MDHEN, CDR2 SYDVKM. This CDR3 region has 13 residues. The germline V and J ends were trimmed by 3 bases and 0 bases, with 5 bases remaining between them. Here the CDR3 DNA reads TGTGCCAGCAGTTTGGCCCTGAACACTGAAGCTTTCTTT. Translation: CASSLALNTEAFF.

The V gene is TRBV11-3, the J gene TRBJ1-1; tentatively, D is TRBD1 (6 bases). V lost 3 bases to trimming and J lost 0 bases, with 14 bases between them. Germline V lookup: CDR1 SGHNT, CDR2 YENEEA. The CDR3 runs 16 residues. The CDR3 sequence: CASSFGGRGLNTEAFF. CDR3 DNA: TGTGCCAGCAGCTTTGGGGGGAGGGGGTTGAACACTGAAGCTTTCTTT.

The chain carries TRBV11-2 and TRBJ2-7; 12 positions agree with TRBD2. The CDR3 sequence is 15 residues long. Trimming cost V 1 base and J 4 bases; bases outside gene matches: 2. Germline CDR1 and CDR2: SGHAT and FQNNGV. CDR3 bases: TGTGCCAGCAGCTTAGGACTAGCGGGAGAGTACGAGCAGTACTTC. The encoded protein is CASSLGLAGEYEQYF.

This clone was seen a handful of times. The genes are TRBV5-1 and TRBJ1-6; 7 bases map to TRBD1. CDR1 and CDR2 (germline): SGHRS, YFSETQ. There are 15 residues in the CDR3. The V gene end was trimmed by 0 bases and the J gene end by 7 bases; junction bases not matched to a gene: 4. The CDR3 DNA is TGCGCCAGCAGCTTGGGCGCGGGACAGAATTCACCCCTCCACTTT. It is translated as CASSLGAGQNSPLHF.

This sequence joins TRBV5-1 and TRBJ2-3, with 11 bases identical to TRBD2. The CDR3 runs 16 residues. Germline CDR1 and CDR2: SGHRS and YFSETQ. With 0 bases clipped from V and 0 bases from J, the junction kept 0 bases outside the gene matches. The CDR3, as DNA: TGCGCCAGCAGCTTGGTAGCGGGAGGGAGCACAGATACGCAGTATTTT. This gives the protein CASSLVAGGSTDTQYF.

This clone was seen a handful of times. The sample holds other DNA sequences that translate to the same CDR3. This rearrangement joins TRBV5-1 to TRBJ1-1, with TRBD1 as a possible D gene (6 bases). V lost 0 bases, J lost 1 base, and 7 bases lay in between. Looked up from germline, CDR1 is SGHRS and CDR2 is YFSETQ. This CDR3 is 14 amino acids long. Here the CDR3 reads CASSLEGGNTEAFF. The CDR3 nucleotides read TGCGCCAGCAGCTTGGAAGGGGGGAACACTGAAGCTTTCTTT.

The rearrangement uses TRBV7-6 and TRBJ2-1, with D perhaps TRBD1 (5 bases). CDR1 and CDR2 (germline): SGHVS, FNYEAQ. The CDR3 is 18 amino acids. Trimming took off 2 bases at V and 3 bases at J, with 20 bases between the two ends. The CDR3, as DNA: TGTGCCAGCAGCTTAAGTGGAACAGGAGAAACCCACTACAATGAGCAGTTCTTC. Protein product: CASSLSGTGETHYNEQFF. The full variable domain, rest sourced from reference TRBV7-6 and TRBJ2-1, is GAGVSQSPRYKVTKRGQDVALRCDPISGHVSLYWYRQALGQGPEFLTYFNYEAQQDKSGLPNDRFSAERPEGSISTLTIQRTEQRDSAMYRCASSLSGTGETHYNEQFFGPGTRLTVL.

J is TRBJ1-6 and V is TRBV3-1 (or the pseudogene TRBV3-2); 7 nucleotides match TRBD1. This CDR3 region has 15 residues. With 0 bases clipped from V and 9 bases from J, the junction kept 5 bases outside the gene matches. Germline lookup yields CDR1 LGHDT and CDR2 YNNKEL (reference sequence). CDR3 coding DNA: TGTGCCAGCAGCCAAGATTCAGGGGGAGGTTCACCCCTCCACTTT. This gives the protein CASSQDSGGGSPLHF.

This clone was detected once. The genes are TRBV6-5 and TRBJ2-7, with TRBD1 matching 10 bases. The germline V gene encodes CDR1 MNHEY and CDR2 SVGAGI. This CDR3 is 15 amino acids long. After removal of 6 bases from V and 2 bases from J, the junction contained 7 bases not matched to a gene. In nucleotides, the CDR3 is TGTGCCAGCAGGCCCGGGACAGGGGACCCCTACGAGCAGTACTTC. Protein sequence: CASRPGTGDPYEQYF.

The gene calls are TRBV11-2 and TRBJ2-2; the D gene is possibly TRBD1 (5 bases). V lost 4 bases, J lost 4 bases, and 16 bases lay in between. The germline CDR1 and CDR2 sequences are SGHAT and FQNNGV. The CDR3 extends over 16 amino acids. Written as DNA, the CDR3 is TGTGCCAGCAGCTCCCGACAGATGACGGGCACCGGGGAGCTGTTTTTT. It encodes CASSSRQMTGTGELFF. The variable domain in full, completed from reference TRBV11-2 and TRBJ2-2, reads EAGVAQSPRYKIIEKRQSVAFWCNPISGHATLYWYQQILGQGPKLLIQFQNNGVVDDSQLPKDRFSAERLKGVDSTLKIQPAKLEDSAVYLCASSSRQMTGTGELFFGEGSRLTVL.

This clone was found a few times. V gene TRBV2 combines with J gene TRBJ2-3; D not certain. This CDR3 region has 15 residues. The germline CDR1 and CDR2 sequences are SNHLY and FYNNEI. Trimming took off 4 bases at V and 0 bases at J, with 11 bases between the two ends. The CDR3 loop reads CASSGPETSTDTQYF. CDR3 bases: TGTGCCAGCAGTGGGCCGGAGACTAGCACAGATACGCAGTATTTT.